These 27 T cell receptor beta chains share one sample of origin, sequenced in a study of regulatory T cells in long-lasting Graves disease. To make TCR beta libraries, researchers used iRepertoire HTBI primers and Arm-PCR of CDR3 regions. MiXCR, applied by TCRdb to the multiplex PCR reads, yields one record per CDR3 protein. The sample yields 420,000 or so distinct CDR3 sequences, roughly 15% seen once. Time point meaning: newly diagnosed GD, antithyroid drugs for less than 3 months. Generation of the TCR library employed RNA extracted from PBMCs. This sample was shared with a second study, whose subject was T cells in Graves' hyperthyroidism and ophthalmopathy.

The sample consisted of peripheral blood mononuclear cells (PBMCs), taken at new diagnosis, from a patient treated with antithyroid drugs. The receptors derive from a woman under 30 with Graves disease.

The CDR3 DNA reads as TGTGCCAGCAGTGCAGGACTAGGAGGAGATACGCAGTATTTT. Translation: CASSAGLGGDTQYF. The gene calls are TRBV2 and TRBJ2-3; 7 bases are a match to TRBD2. The germline V gene encodes CDR1 SNHLY and CDR2 FYNNEI. CDR3 length: 14 amino acids. J was trimmed by 5 bases and V by 4 bases; bases with no gene match: 6.

The V call is TRBV20-1, the J call TRBJ2-1; D gene unclear. CDR3 length equals 12 residues. V lost 5 bases to trimming and J lost 8 bases, with 13 bases between them. Germline CDR1 DFQATT, CDR2 SNEGSKA (reference sequence). The CDR3 reads CSAEALVDEQFF. In DNA, the CDR3 is TGCAGTGCTGAGGCCTTGGTAGATGAGCAGTTCTTC.

This clonotype came up many times. J is TRBJ2-1 and V is TRBV24-1, with 7 bases identical to TRBD1. Germline assignment: CDR1 KGHDR and CDR2 SFDVKD. The trim removed 7 bases at V and 9 bases at J, leaving 17 bases unmatched. The CDR3 sequence is 16 residues long. The CDR3 nucleotides are TGTGCCACCAGCATCCCCGACAGGGAAAGGGTTTCTGAGCAGTTCTTC. Amino acids: CATSIPDRERVSEQFF.

The V and J genes are TRBV9 and TRBJ2-5; 11 bases fit TRBD2. The CDR3 length is 16 residues. CDR1 is SGDLS, CDR2 YYNGEE, per germline. V dropped 1 base and J dropped 4; count of bases not matched to a gene: 6. The CDR3 DNA reads TGTGCCAGCAGCGTATTTAGCGGGAGGGTTGGAGAGACCCAGTACTTC. This encodes CASSVFSGRVGETQYF.

CDR3: CASSLVAGVQYEQYF. The DNA for the CDR3 is TGTGCCAGCAGCTTAGTAGCGGGAGTACAATACGAGCAGTACTTC. V gene TRBV7-8 combines with J gene TRBJ2-7, with 9 bases identical to TRBD2. Germline assignment: CDR1 SGHVS and CDR2 FQNEAQ. V was clipped by 1 base and J by 4 bases; unmatched bases: 5. This CDR3 has 15 residues.

This clonotype has a handful of counts. V is TRBV11-2 and J is TRBJ2-2; D ambiguous. V lost 5 bases to trimming and J lost 4 bases, with 8 bases between them. The germline CDR1 and CDR2 sequences are SGHAT and FQNNGV. CDR3 length equals 13 residues. The CDR3 sequence is CASSRGTTGELFF. CDR3 coding DNA: TGTGCCAGCAGCAGAGGAACCACCGGGGAGCTGTTTTTT.

Many counts were recorded for this clonotype. The CDR3 here is CASRSPRVREGTDTQYF. The CDR3 DNA reads as TGTGCCAGCAGATCGCCACGAGTCAGGGAGGGCACAGATACGCAGTATTTT. The chain uses TRBV28 and TRBJ2-3; D might be TRBD2 (6 bases). Germline V gene sequence: CDR1 MDHEN, CDR2 SYDVKM. CDR3 length: 17 amino acids. Trimming took 6 bases from V and 1 from J, leaving 20 bases between them.

This chain uses TRBV7-3 with TRBJ2-1, with D perhaps matching TRBD2 (5 bases). The closer fit of TRBJ2-5 to the DNA end suggests the J call may be wrong. CDR1 is SGHTA, CDR2 FQGTGA, per germline. The CDR3 has 13 residues. Here the CDR3 reads CASSSRAGETQYF. In DNA form, the CDR3 reads TGTGCCAGCAGCTCCCGGGCGGGAGAGACCCAGTACTTC.

This clonotype was counted ten times or more. The chain has TRBV12-3 or TRBV12-4 and TRBJ2-7, with 12 bases identical to TRBD1. The CDR3 covers 13 residues. After removal of 6 bases from V and 5 bases from J, the junction contained 2 bases not matched to a gene. In DNA form, the CDR3 reads TGTGCCAGCAGGGGGACAGGGGGCGACGAGCAGTACTTC. Its translation: CASRGTGGDEQYF.

The chain combines TRBV28 with TRBJ2-1; 8 bases map to TRBD1. The J segment lost 7 bases and the V segment lost 4 bases, leaving 9 bases of the junction unmatched. Germline V lookup: CDR1 MDHEN, CDR2 SYDVKM. This CDR3 is 15 amino acids long. CDR3: CASSSPTGVGNEQFF. CDR3 DNA: TGTGCCAGCAGTTCCCCGACAGGGGTGGGGAATGAGCAGTTCTTC.

Many counts were recorded for this clonotype. V gene TRBV11-2 combines with J gene TRBJ2-7, with a weak D call TRBD2 (6 bases). This CDR3 region has 14 residues. Trimming took off 3 bases at V and 6 bases at J, with 15 bases between the two ends. CDR1 is SGHAT and CDR2 is FQNNGV in the germline V gene. CDR3 bases: TGTGCCAGCAGCTTCCCACTAGCCGGGGGCGAGCAGTACTTC. Translating gives CASSFPLAGGEQYF.

V usage is TRBV20-1 and J usage is TRBJ1-2; 7 positions match TRBD1. The length of the CDR3 is 15 residues. Germline lookup yields CDR1 DFQATT and CDR2 SNEGSKA (reference sequence). Losses at the gene ends were 0 bases for V and 4 bases for J; bases not matched to a gene: 8. DNA of the CDR3: TGCAGTGCTAGAGAAAACAGGGGCGGTACCTATGGCTACACCTTC. Translated: CSARENRGGTYGYTF.

The DNA of the CDR3 is TGTGCCAGTAGTATCGAGGACAGGGGGCCTGAAGCTTTCTTT. It codes for CASSIEDRGPEAFF. This rearrangement joins TRBV19 to TRBJ1-1; TRBD1 matches at 11 bases. The germline CDR1 and CDR2 sequences are LNHDA and SQIVND (reference sequence). V lost 3 bases to trimming and J lost 6 bases; unmatched junction nucleotides: 3. This CDR3 is built from 14 residues.

About this clonotype: This could be a read error, since a much larger clone is one nucleotide away. The V gene is TRBV18, the J gene TRBJ2-1, with D hard to call. The CDR3 has 12 residues. Deletions cut 3 bases from V and 9 bases from J, with 9 bases between. The germline V gene encodes CDR1 KGHSH and CDR2 LQKENI. The CDR3 loop reads CASSPVNSEQFF. DNA for the CDR3: TGTGCCAGCTCACCGGTGAACAGTGAGCAGTTCTTC. The whole variable domain, filled in from reference TRBV18 and TRBJ2-1, reads NAGVMQNPRHLVRRRGQEARLRCSPMKGHSHVYWYRQLPEEGLKFMVYLQKENIIDESGMPKERFSAEFPKEGPSILRIQQVVRGDSAAYFCASSPVNSEQFFGPGTRLTVL.

This clonotype was picked up one time. The V gene is TRBV27, the J gene TRBJ2-3; D gene unclear. Trimming cost V 1 base and J 6 bases, with 8 bases left between them. CDR1 is MNHEY, CDR2 SMNVEV, per germline (reference sequence). This CDR3 has 13 residues. This CDR3 is CASSLYGRDTQYF. The CDR3 bases are TGTGCCAGCAGTTTATACGGGCGCGATACGCAGTATTTT.

In regard to this clonotype: This may stem from a read error, because a much larger clone lies one nucleotide away. The chain carries TRBV18 and TRBJ2-3; no clear D gene. In germline, CDR1 is KGHSH, CDR2 LQKENI. The CDR3 consists of 15 residues. The CDR3 loop is CGSSPPSRAADTQYF. In DNA form, the CDR3 reads TGTGGCAGCTCACCACCGAGTCGGGCAGCAGATACGCAGTATTTT.

This clonotype was recorded many times. V and J are TRBV30 and TRBJ1-2; D is possibly TRBD1 (5 bases). The CDR3 is made up of 12 amino acids. Germline V gives CDR1 GTSNPN, CDR2 SVGIG (reference sequence). Trimming shortened V by 4 bases and J by 8 bases, and 14 bases separated the two germline ends. CDR3 amino acids: CAWNGQGGGYTF. CDR3 DNA sequence: TGTGCCTGGAATGGGCAGGGTGGCGGCTACACCTTC.

V is TRBV18 and J is TRBJ2-1; perhaps TRBD2 as D (6 bases). With 7 bases removed from V and 2 bases from J, the gap between germline ends came to 18 bases. CDR1 KGHSH and CDR2 LQKENI come from the germline V gene. CDR3 length: 16 amino acids. The chain's CDR3 is CASLRDLGEAYNEQFF. The CDR3 DNA sequence: TGTGCCAGCTTGCGTGACCTTGGGGAGGCCTACAATGAGCAGTTCTTC. The full variable domain, rest sourced from reference TRBV18 and TRBJ2-1, is NAGVMQNPRHLVRRRGQEARLRCSPMKGHSHVYWYRQLPEEGLKFMVYLQKENIIDESGMPKERFSAEFPKEGPSILRIQQVVRGDSAAYFCASLRDLGEAYNEQFFGPGTRLTVL.

Only a few counts were recorded for this clonotype. The rearrangement uses TRBV14 and TRBJ2-2; D gene ambiguous. Germline CDR1 is SGHDN and CDR2 is FVKESK. The V end was cut by 3 bases, the J end by 4 bases, with 15 bases between. CDR3 length: 16 amino acids. CDR3 sequence reads: CASSHLTKAGTGELFF. The CDR3, as DNA: TGTGCCAGCAGCCACCTAACGAAGGCTGGCACCGGGGAGCTGTTTTTT.

This rearrangement joins TRBV19 to TRBJ2-7, with a weak D call TRBD2 (5 bases). The CDR3 extends over 15 amino acids. Germline values: CDR1 LNHDA, CDR2 SQIVND (reference sequence). Between the trimmed V and J ends, which lost 2 bases and 0 bases, there was a span of 11 bases. CDR3 sequence (DNA): TGTGCCAGTAGTATACGGGGAGCTAGCTCCTACGAGCAGTACTTC. It encodes CASSIRGASSYEQYF.

This clonotype was seen ten or more times. This chain connects TRBV12-3 or TRBV12-4 to TRBJ1-1; D is perhaps TRBD1 (6 bases). The CDR3 has 13 amino acids. V was pared by 7 bases and J by 5 bases, with 14 bases between. The CDR3 nucleotides are TGTGCCAGCATTACTACAGGGCAGACTGAAGCTTTCTTT. It encodes CASITTGQTEAFF.

This clonotype occurred many times. The chain combines TRBV6-1 with TRBJ2-3, with TRBD1 matching over 7 bases. Looked up from germline, CDR1 is MNHNS and CDR2 is SASEGT. V dropped 5 bases and J dropped 4; count of bases not matched to a gene: 9. This CDR3 has 15 residues. The CDR3 here is CASSLRRDRSDTQYF. Written as DNA, the CDR3 is TGTGCCAGCAGTCTACGCCGGGACAGATCAGATACGCAGTATTTT.

In its sample, this clonotype was seen many times. The chain recombines TRBV20-1 with TRBJ2-1; TRBD1 matches 7 bases. This CDR3 spans 14 amino acids. Germline V lookup: CDR1 DFQATT, CDR2 SNEGSKA (reference sequence). The junction had 6 bases not matched to a gene; V was cut back by 4 bases and J by 3 bases. CDR3 loop: CSATDRENYNEQFF. The CDR3 nucleotides are TGCAGTGCTACCGACAGGGAAAACTACAATGAGCAGTTCTTC.

A remark on this clonotype: At one end, the junction sequence differs from germline, possibly due to a read error. This chain connects TRBV19 to TRBJ2-5, with D hard to call. Germline values: CDR1 LNHDA, CDR2 SQIVND (reference sequence). This CDR3 is 14 amino acids long. The CDR3 bases are TGTGCCAGTAGTATTCTGGGGATGGTGGAGACCCAGCACTTC. Its protein product is CASSILGMVETQHF.

Ten or more counts support this clonotype. V and J are TRBV20-1 and TRBJ1-1; the D is unclear. The germline gives CDR1 DFQATT, CDR2 SNEGSKA (reference sequence). CDR3 length equals 16 residues. V gave up 0 bases and J gave up 0 bases, with 14 bases separating them. The DNA of the CDR3 is TGCAGTGCTAGAGATCGTAGAGTGATCCTGAACACTGAAGCTTTCTTT. Translated: CSARDRRVILNTEAFF.

This clonotype occurred many times. This chain links TRBV2 with TRBJ1-1; 10 bases line up with TRBD1. The CDR3 contains 15 residues. From germline, CDR1 is SNHLY and CDR2 FYNNEI. J lost 4 bases, V lost 6 bases, and 8 bases had no gene match. CDR3 protein: CASRRDRGTSTEAFF. For the CDR3, the DNA is TGTGCCAGCAGGCGGGACAGGGGAACGAGCACTGAAGCTTTCTTT. Full variable domain (outside the CDR3, taken from reference TRBV2 and TRBJ1-1): EPEVTQTPSHQVTQMGQEVILRCVPISNHLYFYWYRQILGQKVEFLVSFYNNEISEKSEIFDDQFSVERPDGSNFTLKIRSTKLEDSAMYFCASRRDRGTSTEAFFGQGTRLTVV.

This clonotype was detected only a few times. At one end the junction does not follow the germline gene, possibly because of a read error. The chain combines TRBV7-9 with TRBJ2-2; D is uncertain. The CDR3 runs 13 residues. Looked up from germline, CDR1 is SEHNR and CDR2 is FQNEAQ (reference sequence). CDR3 sequence: CASTPQGTEELFF. In DNA form, the CDR3 reads TGTGCCAGCACCCCGCAAGGCACCGAGGAGCTGTTTTTT.